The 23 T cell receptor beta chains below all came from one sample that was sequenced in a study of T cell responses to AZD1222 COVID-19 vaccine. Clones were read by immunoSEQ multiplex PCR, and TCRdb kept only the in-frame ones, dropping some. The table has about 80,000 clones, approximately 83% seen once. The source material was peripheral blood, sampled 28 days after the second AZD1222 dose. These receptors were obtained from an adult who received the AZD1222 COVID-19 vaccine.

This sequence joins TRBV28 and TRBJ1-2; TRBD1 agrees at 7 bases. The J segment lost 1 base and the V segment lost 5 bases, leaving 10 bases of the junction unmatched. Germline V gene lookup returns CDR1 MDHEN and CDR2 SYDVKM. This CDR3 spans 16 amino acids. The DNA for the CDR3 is TGTGCCAGCAGTCCCTCTCCGGGACAGATTAACTATGGCTACACCTTC. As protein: CASSPSPGQINYGYTF.

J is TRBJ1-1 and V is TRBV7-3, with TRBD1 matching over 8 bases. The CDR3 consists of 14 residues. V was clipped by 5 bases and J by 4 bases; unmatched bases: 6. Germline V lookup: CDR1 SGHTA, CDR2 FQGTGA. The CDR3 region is CASSGQGSSTEAFF. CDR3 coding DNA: TGTGCCAGCAGCGGACAGGGTTCGAGCACTGAAGCTTTCTTT.

In DNA, the CDR3 is TGTGCCTGGAGTAACCCGAAGCGGGAGGGCCGGCGGGAGCAGTACTTC. Amino acids: CAWSNPKREGRREQYF. The V call is TRBV30, the J call TRBJ2-7, with 10 bases matching TRBD2. The trim removed 2 bases at V and 7 bases at J, leaving 14 bases unmatched. The CDR3 covers 16 residues. CDR1 and CDR2 from the germline V gene are GTSNPN and SVGIG (reference sequence).

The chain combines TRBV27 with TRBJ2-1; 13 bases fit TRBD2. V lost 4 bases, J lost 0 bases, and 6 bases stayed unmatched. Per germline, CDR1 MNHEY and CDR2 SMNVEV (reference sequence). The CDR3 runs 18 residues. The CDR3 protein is CASSYRGLAGTSYNEQFF. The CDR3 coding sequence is TGTGCCAGCAGTTACAGGGGACTAGCGGGAACCTCCTACAATGAGCAGTTCTTC.

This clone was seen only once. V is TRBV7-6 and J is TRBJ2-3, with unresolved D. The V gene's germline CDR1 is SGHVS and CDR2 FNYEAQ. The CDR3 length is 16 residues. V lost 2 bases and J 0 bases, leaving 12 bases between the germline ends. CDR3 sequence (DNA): TGTGCCAGCAGCTTATTGGATCTCTCTAGCACAGATACGCAGTATTTT. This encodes CASSLLDLSSTDTQYF. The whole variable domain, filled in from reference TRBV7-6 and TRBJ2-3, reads GAGVSQSPRYKVTKRGQDVALRCDPISGHVSLYWYRQALGQGPEFLTYFNYEAQQDKSGLPNDRFSAERPEGSISTLTIQRTEQRDSAMYRCASSLLDLSSTDTQYFGPGTRLTVL.

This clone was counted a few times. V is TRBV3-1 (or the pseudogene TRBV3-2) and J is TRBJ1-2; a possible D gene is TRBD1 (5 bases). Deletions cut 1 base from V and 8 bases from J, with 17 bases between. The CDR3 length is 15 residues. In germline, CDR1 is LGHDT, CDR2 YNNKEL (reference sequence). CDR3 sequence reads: CASSQGVRGLSGYTF. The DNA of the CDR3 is TGTGCCAGCAGCCAAGGGGTTAGGGGCTTAAGCGGCTACACCTTC.

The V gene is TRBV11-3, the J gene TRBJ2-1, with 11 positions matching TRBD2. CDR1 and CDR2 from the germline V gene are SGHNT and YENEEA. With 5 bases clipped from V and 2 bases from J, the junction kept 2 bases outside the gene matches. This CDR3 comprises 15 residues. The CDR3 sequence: CASSPTSGTYNEQFF. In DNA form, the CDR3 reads TGTGCCAGCAGCCCGACTAGCGGGACCTACAATGAGCAGTTCTTC. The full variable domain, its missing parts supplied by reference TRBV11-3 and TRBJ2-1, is EAGVVQSPRYKIIEKKQPVAFWCNPISGHNTLYWYLQNLGQGPELLIRYENEEAVDDSQLPKDRFSAERLKGVDSTLKIQPAELGDSAVYLCASSPTSGTYNEQFFGPGTRLTVL.

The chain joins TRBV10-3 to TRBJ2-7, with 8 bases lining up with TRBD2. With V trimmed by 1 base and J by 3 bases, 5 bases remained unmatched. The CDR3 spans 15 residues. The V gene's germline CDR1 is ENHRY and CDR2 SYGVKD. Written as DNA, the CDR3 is TGTGCCATCAGTGAGTTGACGGGAGGGGACTACGAGCAGTACTTC. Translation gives CAISELTGGDYEQYF.

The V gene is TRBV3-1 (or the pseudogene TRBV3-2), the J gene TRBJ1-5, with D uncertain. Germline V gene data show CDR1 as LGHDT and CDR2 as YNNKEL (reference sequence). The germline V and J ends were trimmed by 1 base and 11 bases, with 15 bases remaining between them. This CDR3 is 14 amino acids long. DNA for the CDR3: TGTGCCAGCAGCCAAGTTCCCTCCGCCGCGTCCCAGCATTTT. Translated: CASSQVPSAASQHF.

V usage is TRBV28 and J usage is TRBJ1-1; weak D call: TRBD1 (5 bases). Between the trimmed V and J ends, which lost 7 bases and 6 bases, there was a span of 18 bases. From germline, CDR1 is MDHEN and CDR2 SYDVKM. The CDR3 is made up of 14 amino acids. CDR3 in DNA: TGTGCCAGCATAATTCCTTCAGGGACTGCTGAAGCTTTCTTT. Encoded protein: CASIIPSGTAEAFF.

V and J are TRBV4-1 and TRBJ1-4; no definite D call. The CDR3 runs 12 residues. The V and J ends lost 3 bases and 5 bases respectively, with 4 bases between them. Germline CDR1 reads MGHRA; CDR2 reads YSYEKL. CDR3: CASSQINEKLFF. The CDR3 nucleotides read TGCGCCAGCAGCCAGATAAATGAAAAACTGTTTTTT.

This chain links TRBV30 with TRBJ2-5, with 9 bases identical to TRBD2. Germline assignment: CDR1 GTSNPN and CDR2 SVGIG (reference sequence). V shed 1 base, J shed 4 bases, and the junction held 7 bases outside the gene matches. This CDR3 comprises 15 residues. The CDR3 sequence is CAWSAVRGGPETQYF. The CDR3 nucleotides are TGTGCCTGGAGTGCTGTGCGGGGGGGCCCAGAGACCCAGTACTTC. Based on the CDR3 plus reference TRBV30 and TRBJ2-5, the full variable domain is SQTIHQWPATLVQPVGSPLSLECTVEGTSNPNLYWYRQAAGRGLQLLFYSVGIGQISSEVPQNLSASRPQDRQFILSSKKLLLSDSGFYLCAWSAVRGGPETQYFGPGTRLLVL.

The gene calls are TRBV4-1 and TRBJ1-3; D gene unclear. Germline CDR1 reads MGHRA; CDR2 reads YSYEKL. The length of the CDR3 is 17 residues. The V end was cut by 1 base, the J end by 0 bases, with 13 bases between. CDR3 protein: CASSQVQVPISGNTIYF. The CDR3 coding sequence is TGCGCCAGCAGCCAAGTCCAGGTCCCGATCTCTGGAAACACCATATATTTT.

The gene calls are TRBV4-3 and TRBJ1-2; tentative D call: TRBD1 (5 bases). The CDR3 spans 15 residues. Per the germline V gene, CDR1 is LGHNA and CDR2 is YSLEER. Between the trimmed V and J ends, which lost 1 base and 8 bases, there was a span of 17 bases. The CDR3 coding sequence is TGCGCCAGCAGCCAAGGAGTCGGGACGTGGGGGGGCTACACCTTC. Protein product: CASSQGVGTWGGYTF.

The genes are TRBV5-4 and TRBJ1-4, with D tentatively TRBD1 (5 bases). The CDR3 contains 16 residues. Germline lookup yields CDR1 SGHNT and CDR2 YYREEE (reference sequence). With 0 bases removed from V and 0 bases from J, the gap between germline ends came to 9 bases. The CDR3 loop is CASSLDGGSTNEKLFF. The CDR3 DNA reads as TGTGCCAGCAGCTTGGACGGGGGGTCAACTAATGAAAAACTGTTTTTT. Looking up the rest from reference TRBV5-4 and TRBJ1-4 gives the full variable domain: ETGVTQSPTHLIKTRGQQVTLRCSSQSGHNTVSWYQQALGQGPQFIFQYYREEENGRGNFPPRFSGLQFPNYSSELNVNALELDDSALYLCASSLDGGSTNEKLFFGSGTQLSVL.

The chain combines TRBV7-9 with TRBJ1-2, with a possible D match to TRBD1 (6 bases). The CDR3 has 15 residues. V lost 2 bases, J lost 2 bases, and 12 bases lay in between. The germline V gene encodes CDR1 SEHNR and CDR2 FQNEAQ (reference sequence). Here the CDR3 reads CASSLLPTGNYGYTF. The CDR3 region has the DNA TGTGCCAGCAGCTTACTCCCCACAGGGAACTATGGCTACACCTTC.

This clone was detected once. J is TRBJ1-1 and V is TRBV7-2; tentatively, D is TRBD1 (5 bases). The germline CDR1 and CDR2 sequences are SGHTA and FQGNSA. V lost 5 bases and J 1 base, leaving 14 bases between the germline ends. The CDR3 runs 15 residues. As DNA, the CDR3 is TGTGCCAGCAGCCCAAGGGTGGGGCAGAACACTGAAGCTTTCTTT. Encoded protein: CASSPRVGQNTEAFF.

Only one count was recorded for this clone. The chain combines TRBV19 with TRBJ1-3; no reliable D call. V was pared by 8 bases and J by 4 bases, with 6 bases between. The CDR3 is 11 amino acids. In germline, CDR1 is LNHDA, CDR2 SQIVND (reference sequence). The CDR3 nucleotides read TGTGCCAGTCCGCCCGGAAACACCATATATTTT. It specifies CASPPGNTIYF.

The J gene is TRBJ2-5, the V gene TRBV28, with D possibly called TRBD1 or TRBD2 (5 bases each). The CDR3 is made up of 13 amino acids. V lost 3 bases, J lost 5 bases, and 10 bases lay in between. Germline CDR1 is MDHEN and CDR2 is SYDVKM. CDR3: CASSLGELETQYF. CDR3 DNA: TGTGCCAGCAGTTTGGGGGAGTTGGAGACCCAGTACTTC.

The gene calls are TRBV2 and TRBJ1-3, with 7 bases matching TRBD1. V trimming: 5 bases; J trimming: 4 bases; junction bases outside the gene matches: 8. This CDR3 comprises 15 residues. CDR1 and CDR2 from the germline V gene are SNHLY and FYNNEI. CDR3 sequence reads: CASSWTGRGGNTIYF. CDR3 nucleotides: TGTGCCAGCAGTTGGACAGGACGAGGGGGAAACACCATATATTTT.

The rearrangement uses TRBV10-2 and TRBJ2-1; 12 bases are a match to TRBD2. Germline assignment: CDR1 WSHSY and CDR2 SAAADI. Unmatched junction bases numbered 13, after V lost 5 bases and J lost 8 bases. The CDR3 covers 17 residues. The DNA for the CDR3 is TGCGCCAGCAGTCCCCCTTTGACTAGCGGGAGTTTCCATGAGCAGTTCTTC. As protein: CASSPPLTSGSFHEQFF.

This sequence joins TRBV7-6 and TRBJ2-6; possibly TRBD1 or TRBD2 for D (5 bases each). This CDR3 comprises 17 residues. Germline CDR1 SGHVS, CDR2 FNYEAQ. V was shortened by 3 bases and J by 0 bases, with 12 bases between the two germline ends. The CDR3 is CASSLGTANSGANVLTF. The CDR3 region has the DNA TGTGCCAGCAGCTTGGGGACGGCAAACTCTGGGGCCAACGTCCTGACTTTC.

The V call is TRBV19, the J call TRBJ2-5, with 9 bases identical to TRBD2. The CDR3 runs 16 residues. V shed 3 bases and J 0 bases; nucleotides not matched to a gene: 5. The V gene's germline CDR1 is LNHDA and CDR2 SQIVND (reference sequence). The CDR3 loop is CASSIRTSAYQETQYF. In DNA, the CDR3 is TGTGCCAGTAGTATCCGGACTAGCGCCTACCAAGAGACCCAGTACTTC.